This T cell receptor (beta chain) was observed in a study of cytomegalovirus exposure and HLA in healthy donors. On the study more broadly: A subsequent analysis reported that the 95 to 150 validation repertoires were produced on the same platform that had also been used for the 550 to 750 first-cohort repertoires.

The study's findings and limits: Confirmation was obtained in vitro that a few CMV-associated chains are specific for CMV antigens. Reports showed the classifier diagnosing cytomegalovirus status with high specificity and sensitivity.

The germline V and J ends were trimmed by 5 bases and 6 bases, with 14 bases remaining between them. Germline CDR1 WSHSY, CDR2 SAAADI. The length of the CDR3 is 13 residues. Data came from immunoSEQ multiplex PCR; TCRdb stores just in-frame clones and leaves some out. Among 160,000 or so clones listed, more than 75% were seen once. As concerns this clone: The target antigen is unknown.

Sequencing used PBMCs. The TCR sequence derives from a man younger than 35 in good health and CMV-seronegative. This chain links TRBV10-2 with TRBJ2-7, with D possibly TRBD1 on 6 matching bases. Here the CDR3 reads CASSSGVLGEQYV. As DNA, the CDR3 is TGCGCCAGCAGTTCAGGGGTTTTGGGCGAGCAGTACGTC.